The rows below give T cell receptor beta chains drawn from one sample of a study of blood T cell repertoires in COVID-19. Assay: immunoSEQ multiplex PCR; the TCRdb copy retains only in-frame clones and omits some. Here the sample spans under 200,000 clones, around 82% being singletons. The specimen sequenced was PBMCs or T cells enriched from blood (not recorded which). These receptors all stem from a woman aged 45-65 years in a cohort exposed to, infected with or recovered from COVID-19 (not recorded which). The CDR3 runs from the conserved cysteine through the conserved F or W. D genes are given only for firm matches. The size of a clone is reported for some rows only, either as once, few or many, or as a class for expanded clones.

v_gene,d_gene,len,j_gene,abundance,CDR3nt,CDR3aa
TRBV6-2/TRBV6-3,TRBD1,16,TRBJ2-2,.,TGTGCCAGCAGTCTACCGAGGGGGCTCACCACCGGGGAGCTGTTTTTT,CASSLPRGLTTGELFF
TRBV18,TRBD2,14,TRBJ2-7,.,TGTGCCAGCTCACTAGCGGGAGGGCCCTACGAGCAGTACTTC,CASSLAGGPYEQYF
TRBV28,TRBD1,15,TRBJ2-1,.,TGTGCCAGCATATCCGGGACAGGGGTGGGCAATGAGCAGTTCTTC,CASISGTGVGNEQFF
TRBV9,TRBD1,13,TRBJ2-7,.,TGTGCCAGCAGCCAAGGACAGGGCTACGAGCAGTACTTC,CASSQGQGYEQYF
TRBV5-6,TRBD1,11,TRBJ2-7,.,TGTGCCAGCAGCCCGTACAGGGGGCGATGGTTC,CASSPYRGRWF
TRBV28,.,17,TRBJ2-3,.,TGTGCCAGCAGTCCAAACGTATGGACAGAACTCACAGATACGCAGTATTTT,CASSPNVWTELTDTQYF
TRBV5-4,.,14,TRBJ2-5,few,TGTGCCAGCAGCTTGGTGGGTACTAGAGAGACCCAGTACTTC,CASSLVGTRETQYF
TRBV18,.,13,TRBJ2-5,.,TGTGCCAGCTCACCGCAAGCCCGGGACTCCCAGTACTTC,CASSPQARDSQYF
TRBV28,TRBD1,13,TRBJ1-1,.,TGTGCCAGCAGTTTCGGGACAGGCCTTGAAGCTTTCTTT,CASSFGTGLEAFF
TRBV3-1/TRBV3-2,.,16,TRBJ1-2,.,TGTGCCAGCAGCCACCTGATGCAGCCATCACTAAGGGGCTACACCTTC,CASSHLMQPSLRGYTF
TRBV10-3,.,14,TRBJ2-2,medium-sized,TGTGCCATCAGTGAGTCTAGCGAACCCGGGGAGCTGTTTTTT,CAISESSEPGELFF
TRBV4-2,.,14,TRBJ1-5,.,TGTGCCAGCAGCCAAGTCCGGGTAACGGAGCCCCAGCATTTT,CASSQVRVTEPQHF
TRBV5-1,TRBD1,15,TRBJ1-6,.,TGCGCCAGCAGCTCTGTGGACAGGGAAAATTCACCCCTCCACTTT,CASSSVDRENSPLHF
TRBV9,TRBD1,16,TRBJ1-4,.,TGTGCCAGCAGCCCTGGGGCCGTGGACAGGGGTGAAAAACTGTTTTTT,CASSPGAVDRGEKLFF
TRBV9,.,16,TRBJ1-2,few,TGTGCCAGCAGCGTAGCTGCGGGGGCCACTAGTCATGGCTACACCTTC,CASSVAAGATSHGYTF
TRBV7-2,.,13,TRBJ1-1,.,TGTGCCAGCAGCTACCTACTAAACACTGAAGCTTTCTTT,CASSYLLNTEAFF